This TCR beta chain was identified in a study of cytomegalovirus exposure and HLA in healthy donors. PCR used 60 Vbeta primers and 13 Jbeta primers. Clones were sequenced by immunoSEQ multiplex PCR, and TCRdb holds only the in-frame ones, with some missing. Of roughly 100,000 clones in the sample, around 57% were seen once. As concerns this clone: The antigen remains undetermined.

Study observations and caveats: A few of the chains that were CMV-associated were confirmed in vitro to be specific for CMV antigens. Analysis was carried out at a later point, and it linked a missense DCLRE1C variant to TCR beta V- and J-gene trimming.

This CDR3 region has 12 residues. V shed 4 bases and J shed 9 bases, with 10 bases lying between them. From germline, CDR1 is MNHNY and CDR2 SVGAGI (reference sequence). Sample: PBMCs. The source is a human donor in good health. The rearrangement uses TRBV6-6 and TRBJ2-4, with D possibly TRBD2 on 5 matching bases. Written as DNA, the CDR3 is TGTGCCAGCAGTTCCGGAGGCGGCATTCAGTACTTC. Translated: CASSSGGGIQYF.